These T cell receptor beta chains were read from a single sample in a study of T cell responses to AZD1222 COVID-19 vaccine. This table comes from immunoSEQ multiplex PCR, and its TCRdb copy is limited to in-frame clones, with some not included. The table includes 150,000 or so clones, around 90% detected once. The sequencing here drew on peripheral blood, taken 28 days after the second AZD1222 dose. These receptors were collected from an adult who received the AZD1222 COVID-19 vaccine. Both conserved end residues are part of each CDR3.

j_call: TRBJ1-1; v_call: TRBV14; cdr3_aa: CASSQEAFF
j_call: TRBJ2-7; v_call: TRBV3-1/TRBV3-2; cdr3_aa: CASKPGSDLIDEQYF
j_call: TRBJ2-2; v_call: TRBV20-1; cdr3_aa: CSARGTGELFF
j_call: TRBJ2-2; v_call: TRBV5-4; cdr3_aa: CASSPPPGLFSGTGELFF
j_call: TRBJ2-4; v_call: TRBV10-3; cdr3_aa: CAIRPGLAGGDIQYF
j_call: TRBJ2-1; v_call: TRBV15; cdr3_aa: CATSRRLGDRFF
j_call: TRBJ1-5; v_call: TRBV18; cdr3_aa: CASSATRQPQHF
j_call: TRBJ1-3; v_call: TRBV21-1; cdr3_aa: CASSKATREKTGNTIYF
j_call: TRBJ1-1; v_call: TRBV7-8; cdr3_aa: CASSLATGGLEAFF
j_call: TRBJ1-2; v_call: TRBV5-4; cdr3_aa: CASSWDPSQGGYTF
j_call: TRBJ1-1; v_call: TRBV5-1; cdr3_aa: CASSSGAGMNTEAFF
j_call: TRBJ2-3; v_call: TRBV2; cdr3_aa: CASVEGLATDTQYF
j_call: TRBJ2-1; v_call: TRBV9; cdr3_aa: CASSVKGEQFF
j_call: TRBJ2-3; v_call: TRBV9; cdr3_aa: CASSAGLLDTQYF
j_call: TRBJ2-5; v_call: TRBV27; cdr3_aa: CASSFRLGGETQYF
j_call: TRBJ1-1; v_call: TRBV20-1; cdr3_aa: CSASELDRHTEAFF
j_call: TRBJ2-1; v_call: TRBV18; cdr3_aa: CASSSSGGGNEQFF
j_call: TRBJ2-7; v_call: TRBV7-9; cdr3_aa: CASSFSGSAGGTYEQYF
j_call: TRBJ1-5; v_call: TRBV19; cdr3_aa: CASSIVAGRMSNQPQHF
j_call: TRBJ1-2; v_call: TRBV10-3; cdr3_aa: CAISPRGTLNYGYTF
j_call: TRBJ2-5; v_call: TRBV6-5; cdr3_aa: CASSYTGGAGETQYF
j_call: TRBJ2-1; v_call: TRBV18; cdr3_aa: CASSLLADEQFF
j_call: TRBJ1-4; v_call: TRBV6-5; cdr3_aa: CASSYGEKLFF
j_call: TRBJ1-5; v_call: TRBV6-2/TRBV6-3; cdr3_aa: CASSYWGGKQPQHF
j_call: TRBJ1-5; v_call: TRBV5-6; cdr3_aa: CASSHRTSNQPQHF
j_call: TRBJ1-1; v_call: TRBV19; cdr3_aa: CASSILGRVAFF
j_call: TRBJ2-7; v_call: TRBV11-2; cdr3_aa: CASSVLAVYEQYF
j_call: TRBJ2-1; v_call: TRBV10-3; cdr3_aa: CAIGATSGGNNEQFF
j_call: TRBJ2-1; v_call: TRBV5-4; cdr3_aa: CASSRPVGEQFF
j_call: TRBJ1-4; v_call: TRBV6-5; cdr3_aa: CASSRGPRVGKKLFF
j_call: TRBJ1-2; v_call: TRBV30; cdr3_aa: CAWTPLNYGYTF
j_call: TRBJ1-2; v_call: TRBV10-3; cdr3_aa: CATEESSNYGYTF